These 28 T cell receptor beta chains share one sample of origin, sequenced in a study of blood T cell repertoires in COVID-19. Sequencing used immunoSEQ multiplex PCR; TCRdb keeps in-frame clones, though not all of them. The table shows around 250,000 clones, with about 82% occurring only once. The sequencing sample was made of peripheral blood. Receptors originate from a man aged 50 to 60 with active or convalescent COVID-19.

This clone appeared a few times. Mismatch with germline at one junction end may stem from a read error. The chain employs TRBV6-5 and TRBJ1-5; possible D gene TRBD1, 5 bases. CDR1 and CDR2 from the germline V gene are MNHEY and SVGAGI. CDR3 length equals 13 residues. The CDR3 reads CASRPPASGKWYF. The CDR3 DNA reads TGTGCCAGCAGGCCGCCGGCCTCAGGGAAATGGTATTTT.

This chain uses TRBV20-1 with TRBJ2-3; D unresolved. CDR3 size: 11 residues. V was cut by 7 bases and J by 1 base, with 6 bases left in between. Per the germline V gene, CDR1 is DFQATT and CDR2 is SNEGSKA (reference sequence). CDR3 sequence reads: CSGVRTDTQYF. CDR3 bases: TGCAGTGGAGTACGCACAGATACGCAGTATTTT.

V usage is TRBV6-2 or TRBV6-3 and J usage is TRBJ1-1; perhaps TRBD1 as D (5 bases). The CDR3 consists of 15 residues. Between the trimmed V and J ends, which lost 5 bases and 0 bases, there was a span of 13 bases. Germline-derived CDR1 and CDR2 are MNHEY and SVGEGT. CDR3 sequence: CASSGRGTVNTEAFF. The DNA for the CDR3 is TGTGCCAGCAGTGGTAGGGGCACGGTGAACACTGAAGCTTTCTTT.

The gene calls are TRBV20-1 and TRBJ2-1; TRBD2 is a possible D gene (6 bases). The germline gives CDR1 DFQATT, CDR2 SNEGSKA (reference sequence). V lost 6 bases to trimming and J lost 10 bases, with 10 bases between them. The CDR3 has 10 residues. CDR3 sequence (DNA): TGCAGTGCGTGGGGGGAGGAGCAGTTCTTC. Amino acids: CSAWGEEQFF.

The chain carries TRBV2 and TRBJ2-7, with a tentative D call TRBD1 (6 bases). Germline V gene lookup returns CDR1 SNHLY and CDR2 FYNNEI. The ends were cut back, 2 bases at V and 2 bases at J, with 16 bases in the middle. The CDR3 totals 16 residues. CDR3 residues: CASSERIGTPTYEQYF. The CDR3 region has the DNA TGTGCCAGCAGTGAAAGGATTGGGACACCGACCTACGAGCAGTACTTC.

The V and J genes are TRBV5-1 and TRBJ2-1, with D possibly TRBD2 on 5 matching bases. Germline V lookup: CDR1 SGHRS, CDR2 YFSETQ. Trimming shortened V by 5 bases and J by 6 bases, and 18 bases separated the two germline ends. This CDR3 contains 15 residues. CDR3 coding DNA: TGCGCCAGCAGACGGACTTACCCCTCGGGCAATGAGCAGTTCTTC. The encoded protein is CASRRTYPSGNEQFF.

This sequence joins TRBV14 and TRBJ2-7, with 9 bases matching TRBD2. Trimming removed 1 base from V and 5 bases from J; junction bases left unmatched: 9. This CDR3 contains 16 residues. The germline V gene encodes CDR1 SGHDN and CDR2 FVKESK. The CDR3: CASSQAGSGRRNEQYF. Written as DNA, the CDR3 is TGTGCCAGCAGCCAAGCCGGAAGCGGGAGGAGAAACGAGCAGTACTTC.

The gene calls are TRBV6-4 and TRBJ2-1; D call uncertain. The CDR3 is made up of 16 amino acids. CDR1 is MRHNA, CDR2 SNTAGT, per germline. V was cut by 0 bases and J by 0 bases, with 9 bases left in between. This CDR3 is CASSDSSVSSYNEQFF. The CDR3 DNA is TGTGCCAGCAGTGACTCAAGCGTAAGCTCCTACAATGAGCAGTTCTTC.

This clone was observed a few times. This chain connects TRBV5-4 to TRBJ1-1, with a possible D match to TRBD1 (6 bases). Trimming took 4 bases from V and 11 from J, leaving 15 bases between them. The CDR3 covers 12 residues. Germline V gene data show CDR1 as SGHNT and CDR2 as YYREEE (reference sequence). The CDR3 here is CASSPIQGEAFF. The CDR3 nucleotides read TGTGCCAGCAGCCCAATACAGGGTGAGGCTTTCTTT.

The rearrangement joins TRBV6-5 to TRBJ2-3, with TRBD2 as a possible D gene (5 bases). CDR1 and CDR2 from the germline V gene are MNHEY and SVGAGI. V shed 3 bases and J shed 2 bases, with 15 bases lying between them. The length of the CDR3 is 16 residues. The DNA for the CDR3 is TGTGCCAGCAGTTATTCCGCCCAGGACTCCACAGATACGCAGTATTTT. This gives the protein CASSYSAQDSTDTQYF.

The genes are TRBV7-8 and TRBJ2-7; D possibly corresponds to TRBD2 (7 bases). Germline CDR1 is SGHVS and CDR2 is FQNEAQ. The CDR3 extends over 14 amino acids. The germline V and J ends were trimmed by 3 bases and 3 bases, with 12 bases remaining between them. CDR3 nucleotide sequence: TGTGCCAGCAGCTTGGGGGGGCAAAACTACGAGCAGTACTTC. Protein: CASSLGGQNYEQYF.

This chain links TRBV6-5 with TRBJ2-2; perhaps TRBD1 as D (5 bases). Germline V gene data show CDR1 as MNHEY and CDR2 as SVGAGI. V lost 0 bases to trimming and J lost 3 bases, with 8 bases between them. The CDR3 spans 15 residues. The CDR3 loop reads CASSYSETDTGELFF. As DNA, the CDR3 is TGTGCCAGCAGTTACTCGGAGACAGACACCGGGGAGCTGTTTTTT.

This clone came up many times. The CDR3 DNA sequence: TGTGCCACCAGTGGCGTAGGGGGCCAAGGGGATACGCAGTATTTT. Protein sequence: CATSGVGGQGDTQYF. The gene calls are TRBV24-1 and TRBJ2-3; 7 nucleotides agree with TRBD1. V was clipped by 5 bases and J by 6 bases; unmatched bases: 10. The CDR3 has 15 residues. Germline lookup yields CDR1 KGHDR and CDR2 SFDVKD.

V is TRBV12-3 or TRBV12-4 and J is TRBJ2-3; 7 nucleotides line up with TRBD1. The CDR3 has 13 amino acids. V lost 7 bases, J lost 2 bases, and 3 bases stayed unmatched. CDR3 coding DNA: TGTGCCAGCACGACAGGGATCACAGATACGCAGTATTTT. Translating gives CASTTGITDTQYF.

V is TRBV6-2 or TRBV6-3 and J is TRBJ2-5, with D hard to call. CDR1 and CDR2 from the germline V gene are MNHEY and SVGEGT. The CDR3 extends over 18 amino acids. The V end lost 0 bases, the J end lost 4 bases, and 21 bases lay between the germline ends. The CDR3 bases are TGTGCCAGCAGTTACTCGACCGCGGAGCCCAGCACACGAGAGACCCAGTACTTC. Residues: CASSYSTAEPSTRETQYF.

This clone has more than one count but fewer than ten. The V and J genes are TRBV5-5 and TRBJ1-5; D is perhaps TRBD1 (6 bases). Trimming took off 0 bases at V and 6 bases at J, with 10 bases between the two ends. The V gene's germline CDR1 is SGHKS and CDR2 YYEKEE (reference sequence). The CDR3 totals 14 residues. In nucleotides, the CDR3 is TGTGCCAGCAGCTTGGAGCAGGGGATTCAGCCCCAGCATTTT. It encodes CASSLEQGIQPQHF.

This chain uses TRBV12-3 or TRBV12-4 with TRBJ2-7, with D tentatively TRBD1 (5 bases). Trimming took 2 bases from V and 3 from J, leaving 5 bases between them. This CDR3 has 12 amino acids. CDR3 region: CASSLQGYEQYF. In DNA, the CDR3 is TGTGCCAGCAGTTTACAGGGCTACGAGCAGTACTTC.

The chain joins TRBV29-1 to TRBJ1-2; TRBD1 matches at 10 bases. The CDR3 is 13 amino acids. Germline-derived CDR1 and CDR2 are SQVTM and ANQGSEA. V shed 6 bases, J shed 8 bases, and the junction held 9 bases outside the gene matches. This CDR3 reads CSVPETGGGGYTF. The DNA for the CDR3 is TGCAGCGTACCCGAGACAGGGGGCGGGGGCTACACCTTC.

This clone was seen more than once but under ten times. This sequence joins TRBV7-9 and TRBJ2-7; D unclear. CDR1 and CDR2 from the germline V gene are SEHNR and FQNEAQ (reference sequence). Trimming removed 1 base from V and 9 bases from J, with 10 bases in between. CDR3 length: 12 amino acids. The CDR3 here is CASSLDSIGQYF. The CDR3 DNA reads as TGTGCCAGCAGCTTAGATTCCATCGGGCAGTACTTC.

The gene calls are TRBV7-2 and TRBJ1-2, with a weak D call TRBD1 (6 bases). Germline V lookup: CDR1 SGHTA, CDR2 FQGNSA. Trimming took 1 base from V and 0 from J, leaving 12 bases between them. CDR3 length: 16 amino acids. The CDR3 is CASSLGSGAANYGYTF. The CDR3 nucleotides are TGTGCCAGCAGCTTAGGGTCAGGGGCCGCTAACTATGGCTACACCTTC. Based on the CDR3 plus reference TRBV7-2 and TRBJ1-2, the full variable domain is GAGVSQSPSNKVTEKGKDVELRCDPISGHTALYWYRQSLGQGLEFLIYFQGNSAPDKSGLPSDRFSAERTGGSVSTLTIQRTQQEDSAVYLCASSLGSGAANYGYTFGSGTRLTVV.

The sample holds a few counts of this clone. The CDR3 DNA reads TGTGCCTGGAGCCCGGGACAGAGGAATTCACCCCTCCACTTT. Translation: CAWSPGQRNSPLHF. V gene TRBV30 combines with J gene TRBJ1-6, with TRBD1 identical over 7 bases. The trim removed 3 bases at V and 7 bases at J, leaving 6 bases unmatched. Looked up from germline, CDR1 is GTSNPN and CDR2 is SVGIG (reference sequence). This CDR3 has 14 residues.

V is TRBV5-4 and J is TRBJ1-1; TRBD1 might be the D (6 bases). Germline V gene sequence: CDR1 SGHNT, CDR2 YYREEE (reference sequence). The CDR3 sequence is 14 residues long. The germline V and J ends were trimmed by 2 bases and 1 base, with 9 bases remaining between them. As DNA, the CDR3 is TGTGCCAGCAGCTTCGGCAGGGGGAACACTGAAGCTTTCTTT. This translates into CASSFGRGNTEAFF.

The rearrangement links TRBV4-1 to TRBJ1-4; D might be TRBD1 (5 bases). The V end was cut by 5 bases, the J end by 8 bases, with 18 bases between. The CDR3 is 15 amino acids. Germline CDR1 and CDR2: MGHRA and YSYEKL. CDR3 DNA: TGCGCCAGCAGCTTAGCCAGGGAGGTGACGGAAAAACTGTTTTTT. Translating gives CASSLAREVTEKLFF.

J is TRBJ1-2 and V is TRBV24-1; D might be TRBD1 (6 bases). The CDR3 is 16 residues long. V lost 4 bases, J lost 2 bases, and 16 bases lay in between. The germline V gene has CDR1 KGHDR and CDR2 SFDVKD. The CDR3 loop is CATSDSTSRGNYGYTF. Written as DNA, the CDR3 is TGTGCCACCAGTGACTCGACGTCGAGGGGGAACTATGGCTACACCTTC.

This clone was seen a few times. This sequence joins TRBV28 and TRBJ1-2; no clear D gene. V dropped 5 bases and J dropped 2 bases, with 6 bases sitting between them. This CDR3 region has 12 residues. Germline CDR1 and CDR2: MDHEN and SYDVKM. The CDR3 nucleotides are TGTGCCAGCAGTCTAGAGAACTATGGCTACACCTTC. Amino acids: CASSLENYGYTF.

The rearrangement uses TRBV6-5 and TRBJ2-3; D is unresolved. This CDR3 has 11 amino acids. V gave up 6 bases and J gave up 4 bases, with 5 bases separating them. From germline, CDR1 is MNHEY and CDR2 SVGAGI. As DNA, the CDR3 is TGTGCCAGCAGCCTATCAGATACGCAGTATTTT. It codes for CASSLSDTQYF.

The chain employs TRBV3-1 (or the pseudogene TRBV3-2) and TRBJ2-3; possibly TRBD2 for D (5 bases). This CDR3 is built from 13 residues. The germline V gene has CDR1 LGHDT and CDR2 YNNKEL (reference sequence). Trimming shortened V by 4 bases and J by 5 bases, and 10 bases separated the two germline ends. DNA of the CDR3: TGTGCCAGCAGCCCAGGACTTCTAGATACGCAGTATTTT. Translating gives CASSPGLLDTQYF.

In its sample, this clone was seen once. The J gene is TRBJ1-2, the V gene TRBV3-1 (or the pseudogene TRBV3-2); TRBD1 agrees at 7 bases. The CDR3 runs 14 residues. CDR1 LGHDT and CDR2 YNNKEL come from the germline V gene (reference sequence). Germline trimming cut 6 bases from V and 5 bases from J; bases unmatched to any gene: 9. CDR3 loop: CASSLRDRYYGYTF. The CDR3 bases are TGTGCCAGCAGTCTGAGGGACAGATATTATGGCTACACCTTC.